The present entry profiles one T cell receptor (beta chain) with its context. The antigen is undetermined. Data came from immunoSEQ multiplex PCR; TCRdb stores just in-frame clones and leaves some out. Here the sample spans approximately 170,000 clones, about 90% being singletons. This entry comes from a study of T cell responses to AZD1222 COVID-19 vaccine. General study results and limits: Unmutated regions of variants are reportedly targeted by nearly half of spike-specific TCRs. Baseline seropositivity characterized only a handful of AZD1222 recipients. Clonal diversity was possibly underestimated, and the donors were mostly white British, with more females. Only after the peak T cell response were repertoires sampled.

The material sequenced was peripheral blood, taken 28 days after the second AZD1222 dose. This sequence originates from an adult who received the AZD1222 COVID-19 vaccine.

As DNA, the CDR3 is TGTGCCATCAGGGAACAGGGGGTAGGCACCGGGGAGCTGTTTTTT. This translates into CAIREQGVGTGELFF. This chain connects TRBV10-3 to TRBJ2-2, with 8 positions matching TRBD1. CDR1 ENHRY and CDR2 SYGVKD come from the germline V gene. The CDR3 runs 15 residues. J gave up 4 bases and V 6 bases, and 7 bases lay outside the gene matches.